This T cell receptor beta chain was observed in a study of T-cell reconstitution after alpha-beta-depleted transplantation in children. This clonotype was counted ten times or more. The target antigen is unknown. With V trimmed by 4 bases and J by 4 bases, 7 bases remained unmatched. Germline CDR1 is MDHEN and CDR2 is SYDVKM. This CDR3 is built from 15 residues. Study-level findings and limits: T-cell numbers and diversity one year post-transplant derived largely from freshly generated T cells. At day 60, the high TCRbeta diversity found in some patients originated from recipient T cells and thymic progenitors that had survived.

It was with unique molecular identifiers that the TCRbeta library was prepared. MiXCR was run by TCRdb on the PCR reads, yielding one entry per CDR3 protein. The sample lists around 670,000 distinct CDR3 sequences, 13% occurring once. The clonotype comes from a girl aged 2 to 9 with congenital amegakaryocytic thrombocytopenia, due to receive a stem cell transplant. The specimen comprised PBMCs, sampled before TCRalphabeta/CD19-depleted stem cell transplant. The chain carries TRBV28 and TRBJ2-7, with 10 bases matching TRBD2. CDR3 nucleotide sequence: TGTGCCAGCAGTTACACCGGACTAGCGGAGTACGAGCAGTACTTC. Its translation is CASSYTGLAEYEQYF.